These 8 T cell receptor beta chains were sequenced from one sample in a study of human T cells and chemical hapten exposure. TCRdb processed the 5' RACE reads anew with MiXCR; each CDR3 protein has one entry. Among tens of thousands of distinct CDR3 sequences listed, more than 15% were seen once. Extraction yielded total RNA from whole blood (unfractionated). These TCRs come from a female donor in good health.

In regard to this clonotype: Relative to the germline gene, one junction end is altered; a read error may explain this. This CDR3 reads CASRPGERGRGGTDTQYF. The CDR3 DNA follows: TGTGCAAGCAGACCTGGGGAAAGGGGGAGGGGGGGCACAGATACGCAGTATTTT. The chain is built from TRBV7-2 and TRBJ2-3, with D possibly TRBD2 on 7 matching bases. CDR1 and CDR2 (germline): SGHTA, FQGNSA. The CDR3 length is 18 residues.

This clonotype has a handful of counts. The CDR3: CSVRAQGWTEAFF. CDR3 bases: TGCAGCGTTAGGGCCCAGGGATGGACTGAAGCTTTCTTT. V is TRBV29-1 and J is TRBJ1-1, with a possible D match to TRBD1 (5 bases). Trimming left V 5 bases short and J 5 bases short, with 15 bases between. Per the germline V gene, CDR1 is SQVTM and CDR2 is ANQGSEA. This CDR3 comprises 13 residues.

The chain links TRBV15 to TRBJ2-1; 8 nucleotides align to TRBD2. The V and J ends lost 5 bases and 4 bases, in that order; junction bases with no gene match: 7. Germline lookup yields CDR1 LNHNV and CDR2 YYDKDF (reference sequence). The length of the CDR3 is 15 residues. This CDR3 is CATSLTSGLYNEQFF. CDR3 DNA: TGTGCCACCAGCCTTACTAGCGGCCTTTACAATGAGCAGTTCTTC. Based on the CDR3 plus reference TRBV15 and TRBJ2-1, the full variable domain is DAMVIQNPRYQVTQFGKPVTLSCSQTLNHNVMYWYQQKSSQAPKLLFHYYDKDFNNEADTPDNFQSRRPNTSFCFLDIRSPGLGDTAMYLCATSLTSGLYNEQFFGPGTRLTVL.

The rearrangement uses TRBV7-6 and TRBJ2-7; unclear D gene. The CDR3 extends over 13 amino acids. Germline loops: CDR1 SGHVS, CDR2 FNYEAQ. V lost 3 bases and J 7 bases, leaving 13 bases between the germline ends. The CDR3 here is CASSFGRAEEQYF. DNA of the CDR3: TGTGCCAGCAGCTTTGGCCGCGCCGAGGAGCAGTACTTC.

This sequence joins TRBV5-1 and TRBJ1-3; tentatively, D is TRBD1 (5 bases). Germline lookup yields CDR1 SGHRS and CDR2 YFSETQ. V was shortened by 2 bases and J by 8 bases, with 20 bases between the two germline ends. The CDR3 length is 16 residues. CDR3 residues: CASSFGGGSPRDTIYF. CDR3 DNA: TGCGCCAGCAGCTTTGGGGGGGGGTCCCCCCGAGACACCATATATTTT.

This chain connects TRBV6-6 to TRBJ1-1; 8 bases are a match to TRBD1. CDR3 size: 14 residues. After removal of 7 bases from V and 1 base from J, the junction contained 5 bases not matched to a gene. From germline, CDR1 is MNHNY and CDR2 SVGAGI (reference sequence). The CDR3 spells CASNPTGGNTEAFF. The CDR3 region has the DNA TGTGCCAGCAACCCAACAGGGGGGAACACTGAAGCTTTCTTT.

This clonotype appeared a few times. The chain recombines TRBV6-2 or TRBV6-3 with TRBJ2-7; 9 bases are a match to TRBD2. V lost 7 bases and J lost 7; bases outside the gene matches: 14. The CDR3 sequence is 15 residues long. Germline V CDR1 and CDR2: MNHEY, SVGEGT. This CDR3 reads CASKSSGAPGGEQYF. The CDR3 nucleotides read TGTGCCAGCAAGTCTAGCGGGGCGCCTGGCGGGGAGCAGTACTTC.

The gene calls are TRBV20-1 and TRBJ2-3; 10 nucleotides line up with TRBD1. This CDR3 is 13 amino acids long. V lost 1 base and J lost 6; bases outside the gene matches: 1. From germline, CDR1 is DFQATT and CDR2 SNEGSKA (reference sequence). The CDR3 here is CSARGGQGDTQYF. CDR3 nucleotides: TGCAGTGCTAGAGGGGGACAGGGGGATACGCAGTATTTT.